This record concerns one T cell receptor (beta chain) sequence. Its antigen remains unidentified. Expressed TCRB transcripts were sequenced because the entire RNA isolate underwent reverse transcription. The data were produced by immunoSEQ multiplex PCR, yet TCRdb's version contains in-frame clones alone and is incomplete. The data show 240,000 or so clones, 20% seen once. The data belong to a study of beta chain features in type 1 diabetes. General study findings and limits: In every one of the four CD4+ subsets, TCRB CDR3s were moderately but significantly shorter in Type 1 diabetes patients. Across patients, naive, central memory and Treg TCRB repertoires exhibited apparently greater similarity than was observed across healthy donors.

CDR3 length equals 15 residues. Germline loops: CDR1 PRHDT, CDR2 FYEKMQ (reference sequence). V gave up 7 bases and J gave up 7 bases, with 22 bases separating them. The J gene is TRBJ1-2, the V gene TRBV13; a weak D match, TRBD1 (6 bases). The sequence was obtained from a woman aged 40-49 years with type 1 diabetes. Sequenced material: naive CD4+ T cells from blood. The CDR3 sequence is CASTWGQGSGGGYTF. The CDR3 nucleotides are TGTGCCAGCACCTGGGGCCAGGGGTCCGGAGGTGGCTACACCTTC.